The sequence of this TCR beta chain was determined in a study of blood T cells in healthy people across ages. A second PCR, run for about 6 to 12 cycles, used a sample-barcoded 5' primer plus a J-beta primer mix. MiXCR, applied by TCRdb to the 5' RACE reads, yields one record per CDR3 protein. The sample consists of about 930,000 distinct CDR3 sequences, 29% of them appearing once. Trimming took 6 bases from V and 1 from J, leaving 13 bases between them. The CDR3 runs 16 residues. This clonotype was counted a few times. The same sample was also used in a study of T cells of mothers and their children. That report adds: Mothers yielded over 9 million CDR3 reads, children some 2.9 million each. The shaping of TCR recombination output by thymic selection is similar in related and unrelated pairs.

The clonotype comes from a middle-aged woman in good health. The material sequenced was blood. The chain carries TRBV12-3 or TRBV12-4 and TRBJ2-6; D remains unclear. CDR3 residues: CASRMGVRSGANVLTF. As DNA, the CDR3 is TGTGCCAGCAGAATGGGTGTCAGGTCTGGGGCCAACGTCCTGACTTTC.